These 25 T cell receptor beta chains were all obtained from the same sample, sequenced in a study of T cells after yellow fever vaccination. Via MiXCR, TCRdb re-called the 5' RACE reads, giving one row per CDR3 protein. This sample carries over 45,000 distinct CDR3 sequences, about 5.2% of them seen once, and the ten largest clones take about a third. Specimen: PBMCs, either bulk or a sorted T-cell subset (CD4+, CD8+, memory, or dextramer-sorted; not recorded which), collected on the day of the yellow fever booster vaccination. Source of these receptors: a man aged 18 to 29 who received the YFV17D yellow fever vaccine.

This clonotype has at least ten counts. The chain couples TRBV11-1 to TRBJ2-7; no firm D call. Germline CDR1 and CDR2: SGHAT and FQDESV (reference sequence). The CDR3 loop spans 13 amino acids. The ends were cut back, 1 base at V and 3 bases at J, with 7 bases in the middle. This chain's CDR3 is CASSLGHYYEQYF. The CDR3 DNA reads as TGTGCCAGCAGCTTAGGACACTACTACGAGCAGTACTTC.

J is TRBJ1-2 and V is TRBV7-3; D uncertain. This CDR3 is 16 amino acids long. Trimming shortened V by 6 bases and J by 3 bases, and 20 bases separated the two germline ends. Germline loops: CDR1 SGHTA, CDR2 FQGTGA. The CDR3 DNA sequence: TGTGCCAGCAGATCCAGAAGGCGGGGATACTACTATGGCTACACCTTC. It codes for CASRSRRRGYYYGYTF.

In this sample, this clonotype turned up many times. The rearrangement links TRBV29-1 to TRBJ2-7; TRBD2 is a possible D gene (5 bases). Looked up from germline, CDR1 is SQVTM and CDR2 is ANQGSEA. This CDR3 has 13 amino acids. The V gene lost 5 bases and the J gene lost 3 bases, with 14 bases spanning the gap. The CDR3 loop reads CSVTPGLDYEQYF. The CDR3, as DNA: TGCAGCGTTACTCCGGGGTTAGACTACGAGCAGTACTTC.

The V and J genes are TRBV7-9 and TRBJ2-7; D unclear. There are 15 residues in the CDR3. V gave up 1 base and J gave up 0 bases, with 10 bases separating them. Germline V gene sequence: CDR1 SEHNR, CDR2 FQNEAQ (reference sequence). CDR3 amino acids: CASSLGELTSYEQYV. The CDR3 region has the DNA TGTGCCAGCAGCTTAGGAGAGTTGACCTCCTACGAGCAGTACGTC.

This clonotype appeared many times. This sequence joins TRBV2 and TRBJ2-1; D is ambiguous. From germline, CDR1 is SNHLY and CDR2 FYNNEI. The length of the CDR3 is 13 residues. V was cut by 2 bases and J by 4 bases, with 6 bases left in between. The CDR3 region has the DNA TGTGCCAGCAGTGAACCCCTATACAATGAGCAGTTCTTC. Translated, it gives CASSEPLYNEQFF.

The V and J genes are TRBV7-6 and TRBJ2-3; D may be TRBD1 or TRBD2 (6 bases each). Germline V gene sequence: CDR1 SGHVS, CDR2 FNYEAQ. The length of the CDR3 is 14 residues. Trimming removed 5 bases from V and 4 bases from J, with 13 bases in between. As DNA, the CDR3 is TGTGCCAGCAGCCTGGAGGGGGAGTCAGATACGCAGTATTTT. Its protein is CASSLEGESDTQYF.

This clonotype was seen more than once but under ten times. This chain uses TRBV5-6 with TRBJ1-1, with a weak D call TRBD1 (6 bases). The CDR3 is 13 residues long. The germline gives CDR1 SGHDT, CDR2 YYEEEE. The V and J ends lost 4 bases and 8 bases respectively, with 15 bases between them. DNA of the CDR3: TGTGCCAGCAGCCTCACAGGGCCCAGAGAAGCTTTCTTT. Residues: CASSLTGPREAFF.

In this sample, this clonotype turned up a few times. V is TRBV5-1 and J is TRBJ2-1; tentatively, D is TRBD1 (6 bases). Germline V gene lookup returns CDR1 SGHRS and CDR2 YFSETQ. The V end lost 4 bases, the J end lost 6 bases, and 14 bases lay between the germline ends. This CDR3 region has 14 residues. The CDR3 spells CASSLQGDANEQFF. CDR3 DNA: TGCGCCAGCAGCCTACAGGGTGATGCCAATGAGCAGTTCTTC.

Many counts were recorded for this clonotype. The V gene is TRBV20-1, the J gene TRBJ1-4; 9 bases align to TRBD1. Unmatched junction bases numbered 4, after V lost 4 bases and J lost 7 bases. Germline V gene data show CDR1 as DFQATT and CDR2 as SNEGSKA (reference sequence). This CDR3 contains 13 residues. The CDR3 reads CSAKQGAAEKLFF. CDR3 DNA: TGCAGTGCTAAACAGGGGGCCGCTGAAAAACTGTTTTTT.

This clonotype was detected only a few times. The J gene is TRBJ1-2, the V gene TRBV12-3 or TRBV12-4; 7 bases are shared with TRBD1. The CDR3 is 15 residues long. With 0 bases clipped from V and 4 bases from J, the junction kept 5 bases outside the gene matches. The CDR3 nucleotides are TGTGCCAGCAGTTTAGCGGAAACAGGGGTCTATGGCTACACCTTC. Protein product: CASSLAETGVYGYTF.

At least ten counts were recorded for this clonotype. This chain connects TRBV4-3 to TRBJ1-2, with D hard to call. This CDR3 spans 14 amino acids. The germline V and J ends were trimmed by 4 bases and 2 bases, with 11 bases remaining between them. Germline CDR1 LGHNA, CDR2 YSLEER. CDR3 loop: CASSPASANYGYTF. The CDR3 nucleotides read TGCGCCAGCAGCCCCGCGTCAGCGAACTATGGCTACACCTTC.

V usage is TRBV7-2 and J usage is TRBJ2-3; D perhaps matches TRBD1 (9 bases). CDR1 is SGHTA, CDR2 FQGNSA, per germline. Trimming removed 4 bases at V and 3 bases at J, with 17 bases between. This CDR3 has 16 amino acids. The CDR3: CASSSGGTGYTDTQYF. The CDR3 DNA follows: TGTGCCAGCAGCTCGGGGGGGACAGGGTATACAGATACGCAGTATTTT.

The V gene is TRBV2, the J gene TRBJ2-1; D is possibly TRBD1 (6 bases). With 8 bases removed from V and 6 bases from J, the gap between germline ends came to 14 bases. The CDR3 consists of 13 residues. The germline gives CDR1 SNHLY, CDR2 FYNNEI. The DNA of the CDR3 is TGTGCCAGCGAGCAGGGGATGGCCAATGAGCAGTTCTTC. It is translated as CASEQGMANEQFF.

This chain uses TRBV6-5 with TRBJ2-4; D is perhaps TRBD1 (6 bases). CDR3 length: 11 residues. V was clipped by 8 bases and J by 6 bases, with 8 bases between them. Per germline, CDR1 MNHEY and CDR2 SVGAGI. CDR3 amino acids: CASVQGNIQYF. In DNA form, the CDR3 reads TGTGCCAGCGTACAGGGAAACATTCAGTACTTC.

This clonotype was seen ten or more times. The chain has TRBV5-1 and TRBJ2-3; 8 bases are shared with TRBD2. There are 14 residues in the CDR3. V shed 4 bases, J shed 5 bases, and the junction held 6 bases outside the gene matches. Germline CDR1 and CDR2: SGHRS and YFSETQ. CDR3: CASSLTSVEDTQYF. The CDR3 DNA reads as TGCGCCAGCAGCCTGACTAGCGTAGAAGATACGCAGTATTTT.

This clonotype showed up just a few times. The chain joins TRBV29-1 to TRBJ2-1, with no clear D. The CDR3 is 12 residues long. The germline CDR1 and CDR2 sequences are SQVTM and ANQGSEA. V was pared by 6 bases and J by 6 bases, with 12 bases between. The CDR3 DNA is TGCAGCGTGGTGGGCGTCATCAATGAGCAGTTCTTC. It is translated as CSVVGVINEQFF.

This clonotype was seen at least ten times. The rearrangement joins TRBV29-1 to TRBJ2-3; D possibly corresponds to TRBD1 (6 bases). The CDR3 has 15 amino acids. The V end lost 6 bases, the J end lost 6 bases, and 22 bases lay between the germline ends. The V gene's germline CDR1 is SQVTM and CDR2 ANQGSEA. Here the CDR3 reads CSVATGTSILDTQYF. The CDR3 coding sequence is TGCAGCGTGGCCACAGGGACCTCTATTTTGGATACGCAGTATTTT.

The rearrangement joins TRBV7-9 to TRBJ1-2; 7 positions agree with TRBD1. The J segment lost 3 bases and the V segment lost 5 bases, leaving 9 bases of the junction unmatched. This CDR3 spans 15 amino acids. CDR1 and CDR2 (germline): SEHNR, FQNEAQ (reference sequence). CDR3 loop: CASSKIDRADYGYTF. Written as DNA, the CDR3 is TGTGCCAGCAGCAAAATCGACAGGGCTGACTATGGCTACACCTTC.

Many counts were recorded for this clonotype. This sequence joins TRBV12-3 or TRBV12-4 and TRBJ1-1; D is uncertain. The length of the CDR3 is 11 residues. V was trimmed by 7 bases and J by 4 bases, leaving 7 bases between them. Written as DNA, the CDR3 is TGTGCCAGCAAGTTGGGCACTGAAGCTTTCTTT. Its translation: CASKLGTEAFF.

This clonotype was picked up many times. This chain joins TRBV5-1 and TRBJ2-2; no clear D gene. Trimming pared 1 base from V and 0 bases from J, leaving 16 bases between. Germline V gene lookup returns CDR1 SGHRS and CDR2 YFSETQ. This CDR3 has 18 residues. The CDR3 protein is CASSLSPRVTSNTGELFF. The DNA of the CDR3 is TGCGCCAGCAGCTTGTCCCCCCGGGTAACCTCGAACACCGGGGAGCTGTTTTTT.

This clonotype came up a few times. The CDR3 coding sequence is TGCGCCAGCAGCCAAGCCGGACTCAGTGCAGATACGCAGTATTTT. It is translated as CASSQAGLSADTQYF. This chain links TRBV4-1 with TRBJ2-3; tentative D call: TRBD2 (5 bases). The V gene's germline CDR1 is MGHRA and CDR2 YSYEKL. The length of the CDR3 is 15 residues. Trimming cost V 1 base and J 4 bases, with 12 bases left between them.

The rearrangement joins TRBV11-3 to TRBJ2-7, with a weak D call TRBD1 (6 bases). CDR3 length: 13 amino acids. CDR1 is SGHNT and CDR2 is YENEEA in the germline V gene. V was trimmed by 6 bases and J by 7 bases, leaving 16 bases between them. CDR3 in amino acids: CASSRTDTGEQYF. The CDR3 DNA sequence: TGTGCCAGCAGTCGGACAGATACGGGGGAGCAGTACTTC.

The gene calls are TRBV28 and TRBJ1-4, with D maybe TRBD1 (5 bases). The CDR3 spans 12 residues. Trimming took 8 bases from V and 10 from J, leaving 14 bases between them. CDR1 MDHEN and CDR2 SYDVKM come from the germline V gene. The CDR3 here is CASGGNWLKLFF. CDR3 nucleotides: TGTGCCAGCGGGGGGAACTGGTTAAAACTGTTTTTT.

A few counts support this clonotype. The CDR3 DNA reads as TGCGCCAGCAGCCTATCACCCGGGGCCAACGATGAAAAACTGTTTTTT. Its protein is CASSLSPGANDEKLFF. The genes are TRBV5-1 and TRBJ1-4, with a possible D match to TRBD1 (5 bases). The V gene's germline CDR1 is SGHRS and CDR2 YFSETQ. The CDR3 sequence is 16 residues long. V dropped 4 bases and J dropped 6 bases, with 19 bases sitting between them.

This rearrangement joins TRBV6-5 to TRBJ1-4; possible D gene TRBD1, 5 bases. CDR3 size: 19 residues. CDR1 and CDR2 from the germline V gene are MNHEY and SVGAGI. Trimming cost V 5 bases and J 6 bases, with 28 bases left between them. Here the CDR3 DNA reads TGTGCCAGCAGTACTAATGTAAAGACAGACAGCCCAGGGTATGAAAAACTGTTTTTT. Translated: CASSTNVKTDSPGYEKLFF.